The rows below give T cell receptor beta chains drawn from one sample of a study of cytomegalovirus exposure and HLA in healthy donors. Some clones are missing from TCRdb's copy, which holds only in-frame ones; the method was immunoSEQ multiplex PCR. The sample consists of 200,000 to 250,000 clones, approximately 81% of them appearing once. Source material: PBMCs. These receptors were collected from a human donor in good health. CDR3s include the opening cysteine and the closing phenylalanine or tryptophan. A D gene is named only where the DNA matches it firmly. A row's size may be missing; if present it is once, few, many or a size class.

D gene,J gene,clone size,V gene,CDR3 DNA,CDR3 protein
TRBD1,TRBJ1-1,-,TRBV5-4,TGTGCCAGCAGCCGACCCTTGACCGACAGGGGACGACAAGCAGTCTTT,CASSRPLTDRGRQAVF
TRBD2,TRBJ2-7,-,TRBV9,TGTGCCAGCAGCGCCTCTAGCGGGAGGAGCTACGAGCAGTACTTC,CASSASSGRSYEQYF
-,TRBJ2-5,-,TRBV27,TGTGCCAGCAGTTTTAGCGGTGGGGGTGCGGAGACCCAGTACTTC,CASSFSGGGAETQYF
-,TRBJ2-3,-,TRBV15,TGTGCCACCAGCAGAGATAAAACGTGGCAAGAAAGAGATACGCAGTATTTT,CATSRDKTWQERDTQYF
-,TRBJ2-5,once,TRBV6-5,TGTGCCAGCAGCTGGACAGTCCAAGAGACCCAGTACTTC,CASSWTVQETQYF
TRBD2,TRBJ2-3,-,TRBV9,TGTGCCAGCAACCCTAGCGGGAGGGGCACAGATACGCAGTATTTT,CASNPSGRGTDTQYF
-,TRBJ2-2,-,TRBV7-8,TGTGCCAGCAGCTTAGCGGTTCGGCGGGGGAACACCGGGGAGCTGTTTTTT,CASSLAVRRGNTGELFF
TRBD1,TRBJ2-5,-,TRBV7-8,TGTGCCAGCAGCAGCCAACCGGGGACAGGGGCCGAGACCCAGTACTTC,CASSSQPGTGAETQYF
TRBD2,TRBJ2-7,once,TRBV5-1,TGCGCCAGCAGCTTGGCCGGTTTTGGGACCCTGTGGCTAGCGGGAACCTACGAGCAGTACTTC,CASSLAGFGTLWLAGTYEQYF
-,TRBJ2-1,-,TRBV5-1,TGCGCCAGCAGCTTAAAATATGACAATGAGCAGTTCTTC,CASSLKYDNEQFF
TRBD1,TRBJ2-1,once,TRBV27,TGTGCCAGCAGTTTGGGACAGGAACCTTACAATGAGCAGTTCTTC,CASSLGQEPYNEQFF
-,TRBJ2-6,-,TRBV19,TGTGCCAGCTCTACTAGAACTGGGGCCAACGTCCTGACTTTC,CASSTRTGANVLTF
TRBD2,TRBJ2-5,-,TRBV27,TGTGCCAGCAGTCCCCGGACTAGCGGGGAAGAGACCCAGTACTTC,CASSPRTSGEETQYF
TRBD1,TRBJ2-7,-,TRBV7-6,TGTGCCAGCAGCCCGGTTACGGGACAGGGGGCGTGGGAGCAGTACTTC,CASSPVTGQGAWEQYF
-,TRBJ2-7,-,TRBV7-2,TGTGCCAGCAGCTTAGACGGCGGCCAAGGGCAGTACTTC,CASSLDGGQGQYF
TRBD1,TRBJ2-7,-,TRBV4-1,TGCGCCAGCAGCGCCCCCGGGACAGGGAAGGGAGAGCAGTACTTC,CASSAPGTGKGEQYF
TRBD1,TRBJ2-2,-,TRBV27,TGTGCCAGCAGTCACTACAGGGGGACAGCCAACAGGGCGGAAGGGACCGGGGAGCTGTTTTTT,CASSHYRGTANRAEGTGELFF
-,TRBJ1-5,-,TRBV28,TGTGCCAGCAGTTTATGGGAGGTTAGCAATCAGCCCCAGCATTTT,CASSLWEVSNQPQHF
-,TRBJ2-5,-,TRBV2,TGTGCCAGAGGGGGGGATCAAGAGACCCAGTACTTC,CARGGDQETQYF
-,TRBJ1-2,-,TRBV5-1,TGCGCCAGCAGCTTGGCCGGGGGGCGCCCCTATGGCTACACCTTC,CASSLAGGRPYGYTF
TRBD1,TRBJ2-3,-,TRBV7-9,TGTGCCAGCAGCTTAGATTCGGGACAGGGAAGCACAGATACGCAGTATTTT,CASSLDSGQGSTDTQYF
TRBD1,TRBJ1-2,-,TRBV28,TGTGCCAGCAGTTTAGGGAACAGGGGCATCCTTAGCTATGGCTACACCTTC,CASSLGNRGILSYGYTF
-,TRBJ2-7,once,TRBV27,TGTGCCAGCAGCCGCTTCATCGGGAAGTCGATCCCCTACGAGCAGTACTTC,CASSRFIGKSIPYEQYF
-,TRBJ2-2,once,TRBV11-3,TGTGCCAGCAGCTTAGGGGCAGCCTCCCGCACCGGGGAGCTGTTTTTT,CASSLGAASRTGELFF
-,TRBJ2-3,-,TRBV19,TGTGCCAGTAATGCGGGGACTAGCACAGATACGCAGTATTTT,CASNAGTSTDTQYF
TRBD2,TRBJ2-7,-,TRBV5-1,TGCGCCAGCAGCTTGGTAGCGGGAGCCCAATACGAGCAGTACTTC,CASSLVAGAQYEQYF
TRBD2,TRBJ2-1,-,TRBV5-6,TGTGCCAGCAGCTCTCTAGCGGGAGGGTCCTACAATGAGCAGTTCTTC,CASSSLAGGSYNEQFF
-,TRBJ2-3,once,TRBV7-2,TGTGCCAGCAGCCCTCCTAGCACAGATACGCAGTATTTT,CASSPPSTDTQYF
TRBD1,TRBJ2-2,-,TRBV5-1,TGCGCCAGCAGCTTGGGGGACAGGGACACCGGGGAGCTGTTTTTT,CASSLGDRDTGELFF
TRBD1,TRBJ2-5,-,TRBV4-1,TGCGCCAGCAGCCGGCCGGGACAGGGGTCAGAGACCCAGTACTTC,CASSRPGQGSETQYF